This entry lists 15 T cell receptor beta chains sequenced from one sample in a study of T cells in Graves' hyperthyroidism and ophthalmopathy. RNA transcripts were the template for amplifying TCR beta CDR3 regions. The TCR CDR3 was amplified in a first-round RT-PCR using the HTBI primer set. MiXCR, run by TCRdb on the multiplex PCR reads, gives a single entry per CDR3 protein. The table has about 350,000 distinct CDR3 sequences, approximately 15% seen once. Source material: blood. These receptors originate from a woman under 40 with Graves' hyperthyroidism.

This clonotype occurred many times. The chain links TRBV10-1 to TRBJ2-3; TRBD2 might be the D (5 bases). The CDR3 extends over 15 amino acids. The V gene lost 6 bases and the J gene lost 0 bases, with 13 bases spanning the gap. Germline CDR1 and CDR2: WNHNN and SYGVQD (reference sequence). The CDR3: CASSSPGGSTDTQYF. CDR3 nucleotides: TGCGCCAGCAGCTCCCCGGGCGGGAGCACAGATACGCAGTATTTT.

The J gene is TRBJ2-7, the V gene TRBV19; D might be TRBD1 or TRBD2, each matching 6 bases. Germline-derived CDR1 and CDR2 are LNHDA and SQIVND (reference sequence). With 6 bases removed from V and 2 bases from J, the gap between germline ends came to 17 bases. This CDR3 is 15 amino acids long. CDR3 DNA sequence: TGTGCCAGTAGGCGGGACACCTTGGGACCCTACGAGCAGTACTTC. Protein: CASRRDTLGPYEQYF. The variable domain in full, with the rest retrieved from reference TRBV19 and TRBJ2-7, is DGGITQSPKYLFRKEGQNVTLSCEQNLNHDAMYWYRQDPGQGLRLIYYSQIVNDFQKGDIAEGYSVSREKKESFPLTVTSAQKNPTAFYLCASRRDTLGPYEQYFGPGTRLTVT.

This sequence joins TRBV28 and TRBJ1-2; D ambiguous. The CDR3 is 13 amino acids. Looked up from germline, CDR1 is MDHEN and CDR2 is SYDVKM. V was clipped by 2 bases and J by 3 bases, with 7 bases between them. The chain's CDR3 is CASSLRVYYGYTF. The DNA for the CDR3 is TGTGCCAGCAGTTTAAGGGTTTACTATGGCTACACCTTC.

The CDR3: CASSLALRSGNTIYF. CDR3 nucleotides: TGTGCCAGCAGCTTAGCGTTGCGCTCTGGAAACACCATATATTTT. This rearrangement joins TRBV7-9 to TRBJ1-3; D is ambiguous. Germline V lookup: CDR1 SEHNR, CDR2 FQNEAQ (reference sequence). This CDR3 has 15 residues. V lost 0 bases to trimming and J lost 0 bases, with 6 bases between them. The entire variable domain, with the rest obtained from reference TRBV7-9 and TRBJ1-3, is as follows: DTGVSQNPRHKITKRGQNVTFRCDPISEHNRLYWYRQTLGQGPEFLTYFQNEAQLEKSRLLSDRFSAERPKGSFSTLEIQRTEQGDSAMYLCASSLALRSGNTIYFGEGSWLTVV.

The V call is TRBV6-5, the J call TRBJ2-2; D is uncertain. This CDR3 has 13 amino acids. CDR1 and CDR2 from the germline V gene are MNHEY and SVGAGI. Trimming cost V 0 bases and J 5 bases, with 4 bases left between them. The CDR3 sequence is CASSYSITGELFF. The CDR3 DNA is TGTGCCAGCAGTTACTCGATTACCGGGGAGCTGTTTTTT.

The rearrangement joins TRBV20-1 to TRBJ2-7, with TRBD2 identical over 9 bases. The CDR3 covers 16 residues. V trimming: 0 bases; J trimming: 2 bases; junction bases outside the gene matches: 8. Germline CDR1 reads DFQATT; CDR2 reads SNEGSKA (reference sequence). CDR3 region: CSARDLSSGVPYEQYF. CDR3 DNA: TGCAGTGCTAGAGATTTGTCTAGCGGGGTTCCCTACGAGCAGTACTTC.

Many counts were recorded for this clonotype. The chain recombines TRBV28 with TRBJ1-5; TRBD1 agrees at 8 bases. The V and J ends lost 4 bases and 9 bases, in that order; junction bases with no gene match: 11. CDR3 length equals 15 residues. Looked up from germline, CDR1 is MDHEN and CDR2 is SYDVKM. CDR3 sequence reads: CASSYEWDRPTPQHF. In nucleotides, the CDR3 is TGTGCCAGCAGTTACGAGTGGGACAGGCCCACGCCCCAGCATTTT.

This clonotype occurred many times. This chain joins TRBV27 and TRBJ1-2; TRBD1 matches at 9 bases. Losses at the gene ends were 6 bases for V and 8 bases for J; bases not matched to a gene: 7. CDR3 length: 13 amino acids. Germline-derived CDR1 and CDR2 are MNHEY and SMNVEV (reference sequence). Here the CDR3 DNA reads TGTGCCAGCAGACTAAACAGGGGGCAAGGCTACACCTTC. It specifies CASRLNRGQGYTF.

This clonotype was recorded at least ten times. V is TRBV6-1 and J is TRBJ1-5; TRBD1 agrees at 7 bases. CDR1 and CDR2 from the germline V gene are MNHNS and SASEGT. The CDR3 length is 15 residues. Germline trimming cut 6 bases from V and 1 base from J; bases unmatched to any gene: 6. Here the CDR3 reads CASSRSGQSNQPQHF. The CDR3 DNA is TGTGCCAGCAGCCGCTCGGGACAGAGCAATCAGCCCCAGCATTTT.

The chain combines TRBV5-1 with TRBJ2-2, with unresolved D. The germline V gene encodes CDR1 SGHRS and CDR2 YFSETQ. The CDR3 sequence is 15 residues long. Trimming cost V 0 bases and J 1 base, with 7 bases left between them. The CDR3 reads CASSLAVGNTGELFF. The CDR3 nucleotides read TGCGCCAGCAGCTTGGCCGTGGGGAACACCGGGGAGCTGTTTTTT.

This clonotype has just a few counts. The chain uses TRBV4-2 and TRBJ2-5, with a tentative D call TRBD1 (5 bases). With 1 base removed from V and 4 bases from J, the gap between germline ends came to 16 bases. CDR1 is LGHNA, CDR2 YNFKEQ, per germline. The CDR3 is 16 amino acids. CDR3 residues: CASSQVAGLIGETQYF. DNA for the CDR3: TGTGCCAGCAGCCAAGTGGCAGGGCTCATCGGAGAGACCCAGTACTTC.

J is TRBJ2-5 and V is TRBV13; 12 bases line up with TRBD1. Germline CDR1 PRHDT, CDR2 FYEKMQ (reference sequence). J gave up 1 base and V 5 bases, and 8 bases lay outside the gene matches. CDR3 length: 17 amino acids. CDR3 amino acids: CASSIPGQGASQETQYF. For the CDR3, the DNA is TGTGCCAGCAGCATCCCGGGACAGGGGGCGTCCCAAGAGACCCAGTACTTC. The full variable domain, completed using reference TRBV13 and TRBJ2-5, is AAGVIQSPRHLIKEKRETATLKCYPIPRHDTVYWYQQGPGQDPQFLISFYEKMQSDKGSIPDRFSAQQFSDYHSELNMSSLELGDSALYFCASSIPGQGASQETQYFGPGTRLLVL.

This chain uses TRBV20-1 with TRBJ2-7; TRBD2 matches at 9 bases. Germline CDR1 and CDR2: DFQATT and SNEGSKA (reference sequence). This CDR3 has 12 residues. V trimming: 4 bases; J trimming: 5 bases; junction bases outside the gene matches: 3. The CDR3 region has the DNA TGCAGTGCTACGCGGGAGGGCCACGAGCAGTACTTC. It codes for CSATREGHEQYF.

This clonotype was seen only once. The chain couples TRBV19 to TRBJ2-6; D remains unclear. The CDR3 length is 13 residues. Germline CDR1 reads LNHDA; CDR2 reads SQIVND (reference sequence). Deletions cut 8 bases from V and 2 bases from J, with 7 bases between. CDR3 sequence reads: CASALAGANVLTF. The CDR3, as DNA: TGTGCCAGTGCCCTGGCTGGGGCCAACGTCCTGACTTTC. The complete variable domain, with remaining parts taken from reference TRBV19 and TRBJ2-6, reads DGGITQSPKYLFRKEGQNVTLSCEQNLNHDAMYWYRQDPGQGLRLIYYSQIVNDFQKGDIAEGYSVSREKKESFPLTVTSAQKNPTAFYLCASALAGANVLTFGAGSRLTVL.

This clonotype was counted only a few times. This is likely a read error, given that the CDR3 carries no conserved phenylalanine or tryptophan at its end. The chain is built from TRBV3-1 and TRBJ2-7; 8 nucleotides align to TRBD2. The CDR3 is 16 residues long. Germline lookup yields CDR1 LGHDT and CDR2 YNNKEL (reference sequence). Trimming took 0 bases from V and 2 from J; bases not matched to a gene: 6. CDR3 bases: TGTGCCAGCAGCCAAGATACCGGACTAGCCACCTACGAGCAGTACCTC. The encoded protein is CASSQDTGLATYEQYL.